The 26 T cell receptor beta chains below all came from one sample that was sequenced in a study of cytomegalovirus exposure and HLA in healthy donors. The PCR used 60 Vbeta and 13 Jbeta primers. Here immunoSEQ multiplex PCR was the method, and the copy in TCRdb shows in-frame clones only, minus some. Of roughly 130,000 clones in the sample, roughly 80% are singletons; the top ten hold 1%. The sequenced material came from PBMCs. These receptors originate from a man aged 35-49 years in good health and CMV-seronegative.

This CDR3 reads CASSRSGISTDTQYF. The CDR3 DNA reads as TGTGCCAGCAGCCGTAGCGGGATTTCAACAGATACGCAGTATTTT. The chain links TRBV7-9 to TRBJ2-3, with 8 bases aligning to TRBD2. V shed 5 bases, J shed 3 bases, and the junction held 7 bases outside the gene matches. Germline CDR1 reads SEHNR; CDR2 reads FQNEAQ (reference sequence). This CDR3 is 15 amino acids long.

The chain recombines TRBV5-4 with TRBJ2-7; 8 positions agree with TRBD2. The junction had 5 bases not matched to a gene; V was cut back by 4 bases and J by 2 bases. Germline V lookup: CDR1 SGHNT, CDR2 YYREEE (reference sequence). The CDR3 contains 14 residues. CDR3 sequence: CASSPREAAYEQYF. DNA of the CDR3: TGTGCCAGCAGCCCGCGGGAGGCCGCCTACGAGCAGTACTTC.

This clone was counted only a few times. The chain couples TRBV2 to TRBJ1-1; 7 bases agree with TRBD1. CDR1 is SNHLY, CDR2 FYNNEI, per germline. J lost 0 bases, V lost 6 bases, and 1 base had no gene match. This CDR3 has 13 amino acids. The CDR3 nucleotides read TGTGCCAGCAGCCAGGGGGTGAACACTGAAGCTTTCTTT. This encodes CASSQGVNTEAFF.

The chain recombines TRBV5-4 with TRBJ2-3, with TRBD2 matching 9 bases. The CDR3 contains 18 residues. Germline V gene sequence: CDR1 SGHNT, CDR2 YYREEE (reference sequence). V gave up 0 bases and J gave up 1 base; unmatched junction bases: 9. The CDR3 here is CASSLAWREGRGTDTQYF. CDR3 bases: TGTGCCAGCAGCTTGGCTTGGCGGGAGGGCCGCGGCACAGATACGCAGTATTTT.

The chain recombines TRBV6-5 with TRBJ1-5; 8 bases fit TRBD1. The CDR3 is 15 residues long. V was pared by 6 bases and J by 0 bases, with 4 bases of the junction left unmatched. Germline V lookup: CDR1 MNHEY, CDR2 SVGAGI. The CDR3 coding sequence is TGTGCCAGCAGGACGACAGGGGTTAGCAATCAGCCCCAGCATTTT. Its protein product is CASRTTGVSNQPQHF.

This clone has only a few counts. V usage is TRBV5-1 and J usage is TRBJ1-1, with D possibly being TRBD1 (5 bases). The CDR3 length is 14 residues. Deletions cut 0 bases from V and 1 base from J, with 7 bases between. Germline CDR1 and CDR2: SGHRS and YFSETQ. The CDR3 spells CASSLDGGNTEAFF. In nucleotides, the CDR3 is TGCGCCAGCAGCTTGGACGGGGGGAACACTGAAGCTTTCTTT.

The V call is TRBV6-7, the J call TRBJ1-5; 9 bases are shared with TRBD1. TRBV6-7 is classed as an ORF, of uncertain function. Unmatched junction bases numbered 16, after V lost 0 bases and J lost 1 base. The CDR3 is made up of 21 amino acids. The CDR3 here is CASSYSGNPGQGKLSNQPQHF. The DNA of the CDR3 is TGTGCCAGCAGTTACTCAGGAAATCCGGGACAGGGTAAACTAAGCAATCAGCCCCAGCATTTT.

CDR3 in DNA: TGCGCCAGCAGCACAGGGCCTCCCGGGGCCAATTCACCCCTCCACTTT. Translating gives CASSTGPPGANSPLHF. The chain links TRBV5-1 to TRBJ1-6, with D perhaps TRBD1 (6 bases). The V gene lost 4 bases and the J gene lost 7 bases, with 18 bases spanning the gap. Germline V gene data show CDR1 as SGHRS and CDR2 as YFSETQ. CDR3 length equals 16 residues.

Only a few counts were recorded for this clone. CDR3 nucleotide sequence: TGTGCCAGTAGCTCCACCTGGGACAGTGCCTACGAGCAGTACTTC. Translating it yields CASSSTWDSAYEQYF. The rearrangement uses TRBV19 and TRBJ2-7, with TRBD1 matching 7 bases. The CDR3 covers 15 residues. Per the germline V gene, CDR1 is LNHDA and CDR2 is SQIVND (reference sequence). V trimming: 6 bases; J trimming: 2 bases; junction bases outside the gene matches: 10.

This clone came up once. At one of its ends the junction is not consistent with the germline gene, which may arise from a read error. This sequence joins TRBV6-1 and TRBJ2-5; TRBD1 matches 11 bases. Germline-derived CDR1 and CDR2 are MNHNS and SASEGT. The CDR3 has 15 residues. CDR3 sequence reads: CASVAGTGGQGTQYF. CDR3 DNA: TGTGCCAGCGTAGCCGGGACAGGGGGTCAAGGGACCCAGTACTTC.

V gene TRBV5-4 combines with J gene TRBJ2-1; 8 bases are shared with TRBD2. The CDR3 consists of 15 residues. After removal of 0 bases from V and 4 bases from J, the junction contained 3 bases not matched to a gene. The germline CDR1 and CDR2 sequences are SGHNT and YYREEE (reference sequence). The CDR3 region has the DNA TGTGCCAGCAGCTTGGGGACTAGCACTTACAATGAGCAGTTCTTC. It is translated as CASSLGTSTYNEQFF. Supplemented by reference TRBV5-4 and TRBJ2-1, the full variable domain reads ETGVTQSPTHLIKTRGQQVTLRCSSQSGHNTVSWYQQALGQGPQFIFQYYREEENGRGNFPPRFSGLQFPNYSSELNVNALELDDSALYLCASSLGTSTYNEQFFGPGTRLTVL.

The CDR3 coding sequence is TGTGCCAGCAGCTTAGCAATGGGGGGGACTAATGAAAAACTGTTTTTT. Encoded protein: CASSLAMGGTNEKLFF. This chain joins TRBV7-2 and TRBJ1-4, with D possibly being TRBD1 (5 bases). The CDR3 is 16 residues long. Germline V gene sequence: CDR1 SGHTA, CDR2 FQGNSA. V shed 0 bases and J shed 2 bases, with 10 bases lying between them.

The chain links TRBV30 to TRBJ2-5; no definite D call. The CDR3 covers 11 residues. The germline gives CDR1 GTSNPN, CDR2 SVGIG (reference sequence). The V end was cut by 1 base, the J end by 4 bases, with 4 bases between. CDR3 region: CAWSAGETQYF. In DNA, the CDR3 is TGTGCCTGGAGTGCGGGAGAGACCCAGTACTTC.

This chain joins TRBV28 and TRBJ1-2, with TRBD1 matching over 7 bases. The germline V gene has CDR1 MDHEN and CDR2 SYDVKM. The CDR3 is 16 residues long. Unmatched junction bases numbered 12, after V lost 5 bases and J lost 3 bases. CDR3 amino acids: CASSLLDRQPDYGYTF. The CDR3 coding sequence is TGTGCCAGCAGTCTCTTGGACAGGCAACCGGACTATGGCTACACCTTC.

This clone was picked up a small number of times. The chain has TRBV28 and TRBJ1-5; 9 bases match TRBD1. CDR1 is MDHEN and CDR2 is SYDVKM in the germline V gene. There are 16 residues in the CDR3. J gave up 0 bases and V 6 bases, and 6 bases lay outside the gene matches. CDR3 sequence (DNA): TGTGCCAGCAGCCTACGGACAGGGGATAGCAATCAGCCCCAGCATTTT. It codes for CASSLRTGDSNQPQHF.

The rearrangement uses TRBV5-1 and TRBJ2-3, with a tentative D call TRBD2 (6 bases). V shed 9 bases and J shed 3 bases, with 14 bases lying between them. This CDR3 is built from 13 residues. Germline V gene data show CDR1 as SGHRS and CDR2 as YFSETQ. The chain's CDR3 is CATRAGGTDTQYF. The CDR3 nucleotides are TGCGCCACCAGGGCAGGAGGGACAGATACGCAGTATTTT.

This clone has more than one count but fewer than ten. The CDR3 sequence: CASSESGTAQETQYF. CDR3 sequence (DNA): TGCGCCAGCAGTGAGTCGGGGACAGCCCAAGAGACCCAGTACTTC. This chain uses TRBV10-1 with TRBJ2-5; 7 bases align to TRBD1. The trim removed 0 bases at V and 1 base at J, leaving 2 bases unmatched. This CDR3 has 15 residues. Germline CDR1 reads WNHNN; CDR2 reads SYGVQD (reference sequence).

CDR3 DNA sequence: TGTGCCAGCAGCTTCGGGGGGATCGACGAGCAGTACTTC. This gives the protein CASSFGGIDEQYF. This chain uses TRBV7-9 with TRBJ2-7, with 7 bases identical to TRBD2. The CDR3 extends over 13 amino acids. With 3 bases clipped from V and 5 bases from J, the junction kept 4 bases outside the gene matches. Germline CDR1 reads SEHNR; CDR2 reads FQNEAQ (reference sequence).

Turning to this clone: Other DNA sequences from this sample encode an identical CDR3 as well. This chain uses TRBV29-1 with TRBJ1-2; D remains ambiguous. Per germline, CDR1 SQVTM and CDR2 ANQGSEA. CDR3 size: 12 residues. V lost 5 bases and J lost 2, with 9 bases in between. The CDR3 reads CSVSGQNYGYTF. The CDR3 DNA sequence: TGCAGCGTTAGCGGCCAGAACTATGGCTACACCTTC.

This sequence joins TRBV7-8 and TRBJ2-3; TRBD2 agrees at 8 bases. CDR3 length equals 15 residues. The V and J ends lost 6 bases and 2 bases, in that order; junction bases with no gene match: 7. CDR1 and CDR2 (germline): SGHVS, FQNEAQ. This CDR3 is CASSYRGLDTDTQYF. The DNA for the CDR3 is TGTGCCAGCAGTTACCGGGGACTAGACACAGATACGCAGTATTTT.

V gene TRBV19 combines with J gene TRBJ1-5, with D perhaps TRBD1 (6 bases). The CDR3 sequence is 15 residues long. Trimming stripped 4 bases from V and 4 bases from J, with 14 bases between. Looked up from germline, CDR1 is LNHDA and CDR2 is SQIVND (reference sequence). CDR3 DNA sequence: TGTGCCAGTAGTACTTTCCGGGACACAAATCAGCCCCAGCATTTT. Amino acids: CASSTFRDTNQPQHF.

This clone was observed a few times. Since no conserved phenylalanine or tryptophan closes the CDR3, a read error is the likely cause. The CDR3 spells CAWSFEGANTGELFV. DNA of the CDR3: TGTGCCTGGAGTTTTGAGGGGGCAAACACCGGGGAGCTGTTTGTT. The genes are TRBV30 and TRBJ2-2, with TRBD1 matching over 7 bases. The germline CDR1 and CDR2 sequences are GTSNPN and SVGIG (reference sequence). V was clipped by 2 bases and J by 2 bases; unmatched bases: 5. The CDR3 has 15 amino acids.

The CDR3 protein is CASSGDRIFTF. The CDR3 coding sequence is TGTGCCAGTAGTGGGGACAGGATTTTCACCTTC. V is TRBV19 and J is TRBJ1-2, with 8 positions matching TRBD1. The length of the CDR3 is 11 residues. Germline V lookup: CDR1 LNHDA, CDR2 SQIVND (reference sequence). Trimming took 5 bases from V and 13 from J; bases not matched to a gene: 6.

This clone showed up just a few times. The chain links TRBV7-8 to TRBJ2-7; D may be TRBD1 (5 bases). CDR3 length: 13 residues. The V end lost 3 bases, the J end lost 3 bases, and 9 bases lay between the germline ends. Germline V gene data show CDR1 as SGHVS and CDR2 as FQNEAQ. The CDR3 nucleotides are TGTGCCAGCAGCTTCGGACACCTCTACGAGCAGTACTTC. Translated, it gives CASSFGHLYEQYF.

The rearrangement joins TRBV15 to TRBJ2-1; 8 bases fit TRBD1. The V segment lost 0 bases and the J segment 4 bases; nucleotides outside the gene matches: 8. Germline V gene sequence: CDR1 LNHNV, CDR2 YYDKDF (reference sequence). This CDR3 has 17 amino acids. The CDR3 is CATSRDRGTGQYNEQFF. CDR3 nucleotide sequence: TGTGCCACCAGCAGAGATCGCGGGACAGGTCAATACAATGAGCAGTTCTTC.

To note about this clone: One end of the junction fails to match germline, which may point to a read error. The genes are TRBV2 and TRBJ1-1; D perhaps matches TRBD1 (5 bases). CDR1 SNHLY and CDR2 FYNNEI come from the germline V gene. This CDR3 spans 14 amino acids. The CDR3 DNA sequence: TGTGCCAGCAGTGGAGACAGATCCAGGCTGCGTTTAATCTTT. It specifies CASSGDRSRLRLIF.